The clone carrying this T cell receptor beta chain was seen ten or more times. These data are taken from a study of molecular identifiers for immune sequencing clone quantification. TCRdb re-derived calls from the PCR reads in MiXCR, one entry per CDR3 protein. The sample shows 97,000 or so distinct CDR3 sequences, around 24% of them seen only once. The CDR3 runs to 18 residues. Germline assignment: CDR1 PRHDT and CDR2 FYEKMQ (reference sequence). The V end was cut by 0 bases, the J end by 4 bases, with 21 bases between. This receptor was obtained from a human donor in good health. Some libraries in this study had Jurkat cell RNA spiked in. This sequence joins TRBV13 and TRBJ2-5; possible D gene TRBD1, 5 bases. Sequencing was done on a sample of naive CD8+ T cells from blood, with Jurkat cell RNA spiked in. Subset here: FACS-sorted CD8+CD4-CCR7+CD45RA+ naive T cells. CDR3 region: CASSLGGGQGLVGETQYF. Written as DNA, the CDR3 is TGTGCCAGCAGCTTAGGAGGCGGTCAGGGTTTGGTAGGAGAGACCCAGTACTTC. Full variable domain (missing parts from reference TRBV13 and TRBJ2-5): AAGVIQSPRHLIKEKRETATLKCYPIPRHDTVYWYQQGPGQDPQFLISFYEKMQSDKGSIPDRFSAQQFSDYHSELNMSSLELGDSALYFCASSLGGGQGLVGETQYFGPGTRLLVL.